This record looks at one TCR beta chain sequence and its context. Its antigen is as yet unknown. These data originate in a study of cytomegalovirus exposure and HLA in healthy donors. About the study: The 130 or so validation repertoires used the same platform as the 650 to 850 first-cohort repertoires (as reported by a later analysis). Findings and caveats of the study: Some public TCRs appeared in many individuals, while most sequences were rare. It was about 180 TCR beta chains that were listed as cytomegalovirus-associated.

Sequenced by immunoSEQ multiplex PCR; TCRdb stores in-frame clones only, minus some. The sample carries 180,000 or so clones, around 86% recorded once. A roughly 120-subject validation cohort, separate from the roughly 670-subject first cohort, supplied the donors. Sequenced: PBMCs. The TCR comes from a man aged 25 to 40 in good health and CMV-seropositive.

The CDR3 spells CASRAPGGGQETQYF. The CDR3, as DNA: TGTGCCAGCAGGGCCCCGGGAGGGGGCCAAGAGACCCAGTACTTC. V is TRBV7-2 and J is TRBJ2-5; TRBD2 matches 8 bases. The J segment lost 1 base and the V segment lost 6 bases, leaving 7 bases of the junction unmatched. The CDR3 is 15 residues long. Germline V gene sequence: CDR1 SGHTA, CDR2 FQGNSA.